This TCR beta chain stems from a study of liver allograft versus peripheral blood T cells. Overall study context: Recipients' peripheral blood served as the comparator for T cell receptor repertoires in transplanted livers. The study, taken as a whole, reports: Differences were reported between the T cell receptor repertoires inside liver allografts and those that were detected in peripheral blood.

Using its own MiXCR run on the reads, TCRdb lists one record per CDR3 protein. The sample has roughly 3,500 distinct CDR3 sequences, 18% seen once. V dropped 5 bases and J dropped 4; count of bases not matched to a gene: 2. Per germline, CDR1 GTSNPN and CDR2 SVGIG (reference sequence). The CDR3 consists of 12 residues. Notes on this clonotype: The antigen remains undetermined. Without the conserved terminal phenylalanine or tryptophan, this CDR3 likely stems from a read error.

This receptor was identified in a human patient who had a liver transplant. Part of the T cell pool may stem from the graft donor. The chain combines TRBV30 with TRBJ2-1; 7 bases map to TRBD1. CDR3 in DNA: TGTGCCTGGGGGGGACAGTACAATGAGCAGTTCATC. Translation: CAWGGQYNEQFI.